This T cell receptor (beta chain) was retrieved from a study of OX40 agonist ivuxolimab in advanced cancers. Measured with immunoSEQ multiplex PCR; TCRdb has only the in-frame clones, and not every one. This sample has 55,000 to 80,000 clones; more than 65% occur once, and the top ten carry under 7%. Details on this clone: Other DNA sequences in this sample translate to the same CDR3.

Germline assignment: CDR1 SGHTA and CDR2 FQGNSA. V shed 6 bases and J 3 bases; nucleotides not matched to a gene: 2. The CDR3 loop spans 14 amino acids. This receptor was taken from an adult with an advanced solid tumor such as melanoma, head and neck, liver or kidney cancer. Here the sequenced sample was CD4+ or CD8+ T cells sorted from blood, taken in a trial of the OX40 agonist ivuxolimab. V is TRBV7-2 and J is TRBJ2-3, with 11 bases fitting TRBD2. The DNA for the CDR3 is TGTGCCAGCAGAACTAGCGGGGGTACAGATACGCAGTATTTT. Amino acid sequence: CASRTSGGTDTQYF. The full variable domain, in which reference TRBV7-2 and TRBJ2-3 provide the parts outside the CDR3, is GAGVSQSPSNKVTEKGKDVELRCDPISGHTALYWYRQSLGQGLEFLIYFQGNSAPDKSGLPSDRFSAERTGGSVSTLTIQRTQQEDSAVYLCASRTSGGTDTQYFGPGTRLTVL.